A single sample gave rise to the 29 T cell receptor beta chains below, sequenced in a study of radiotherapy plus CTLA-4 blockade in lung cancer. Sequencing used immunoSEQ multiplex PCR; TCRdb keeps in-frame clones, though not all of them. The table shows tens of thousands of clones, with around 80% occurring only once. This specimen was peripheral blood, taken from a patient treated with radiotherapy plus ipilimumab. All receptors come from a human donor with non-small cell lung cancer who had stable disease on radiotherapy plus ipilimumab.

The chain recombines TRBV28 with TRBJ1-1; 9 bases line up with TRBD1. Losses at the gene ends were 7 bases for V and 7 bases for J; bases not matched to a gene: 10. CDR1 and CDR2 from the germline V gene are MDHEN and SYDVKM. There are 14 residues in the CDR3. The DNA of the CDR3 is TGTGCCAGCATCGCGGGGGGACAGGGAGTTGAAGCTTTCTTT. Translation: CASIAGGQGVEAFF. Combining the CDR3 with reference TRBV28 and TRBJ1-1 gives the whole variable domain DVKVTQSSRYLVKRTGEKVFLECVQDMDHENMFWYRQDPGLGLRLIYFSYDVKMKEKGDIPEGYSVSREKKERFSLILESASTNQTSMYLCASIAGGQGVEAFFGQGTRLTVV.

V and J are TRBV5-6 and TRBJ1-5, with D maybe TRBD1 (6 bases). The germline CDR1 and CDR2 sequences are SGHDT and YYEEEE. Trimming took off 0 bases at V and 7 bases at J, with 17 bases between the two ends. This CDR3 region has 16 residues. The CDR3 protein is CASSLDGGAFGQPQHF. Written as DNA, the CDR3 is TGTGCCAGCAGCTTGGATGGGGGGGCATTTGGGCAGCCCCAGCATTTT. Variable domain in full (rest from reference TRBV5-6 and TRBJ1-5): DAGVTQSPTHLIKTRGQQVTLRCSPKSGHDTVSWYQQALGQGPQFIFQYYEEEERQRGNFPDRFSGHQFPNYSSELNVNALLLGDSALYLCASSLDGGAFGQPQHFGDGTRLSIL.

The genes are TRBV5-1 and TRBJ2-5, with D possibly TRBD1 on 6 matching bases. The CDR3 is 10 residues long. CDR1 and CDR2 (germline): SGHRS, YFSETQ. V lost 10 bases to trimming and J lost 5 bases, with 9 bases between them. The CDR3 loop is CASQGETQYF. DNA of the CDR3: TGCGCCTCCCAGGGGGAGACCCAGTACTTC.

In DNA form, the CDR3 reads TGTGCCAGCAGCTTACTACTAGGGTCCTCGTACTTC. This translates into CASSLLLGSSYF. The chain uses TRBV11-2 and TRBJ2-5, with D possibly being TRBD2 (5 bases). The ends were cut back, 2 bases at V and 13 bases at J, with 14 bases in the middle. The CDR3 spans 12 residues. Germline loops: CDR1 SGHAT, CDR2 FQNNGV.

As DNA, the CDR3 is TGTGCCAGCAGTTTCCGGCTAGCGCGCGCCTACGAGCAGTACTTC. Translated, it gives CASSFRLARAYEQYF. This chain connects TRBV27 to TRBJ2-7; D is possibly TRBD2 (6 bases). Germline CDR1 is MNHEY and CDR2 is SMNVEV (reference sequence). This CDR3 has 15 residues. The germline V and J ends were trimmed by 3 bases and 2 bases, with 14 bases remaining between them.

The chain employs TRBV5-1 and TRBJ1-4; 11 bases are a match to TRBD1. The germline gives CDR1 SGHRS, CDR2 YFSETQ. J gave up 3 bases and V 3 bases, and 4 bases lay outside the gene matches. The CDR3 consists of 16 residues. CDR3 DNA: TGCGCCAGCAGCTCGGACAGGGGGCCTCCTAATGAAAAACTGTTTTTT. This encodes CASSSDRGPPNEKLFF.

The chain recombines TRBV18 with TRBJ1-2; weak D call: TRBD1 (5 bases). The V end was cut by 1 base, the J end by 3 bases, with 9 bases between. CDR1 and CDR2 from the germline V gene are KGHSH and LQKENI. This CDR3 has 14 amino acids. Here the CDR3 DNA reads TGTGCCAGCTCACCACTACAGGAGTACTATGGCTACACCTTC. It is translated as CASSPLQEYYGYTF.

In this sample, this clone turned up a few times. The V and J genes are TRBV15 and TRBJ1-6; D unresolved. CDR1 and CDR2 from the germline V gene are LNHNV and YYDKDF (reference sequence). This CDR3 contains 13 residues. V was clipped by 0 bases and J by 9 bases, with 6 bases between them. The CDR3 nucleotides read TGTGCCACCAGCAGAGAAATCGTTTCACCCCTCCACTTT. Translation gives CATSREIVSPLHF.

This clone was counted only a few times. The gene calls are TRBV10-3 and TRBJ2-7; D gene uncertain. V was shortened by 3 bases and J by 0 bases, with 9 bases between the two germline ends. This CDR3 comprises 14 residues. Germline V gene data show CDR1 as ENHRY and CDR2 as SYGVKD. CDR3 sequence reads: CAISDPLSSYEQYF. CDR3 DNA: TGTGCCATCAGTGACCCTCTGAGCTCCTACGAGCAGTACTTC.

The CDR3 DNA is TGTGCCAGCAGCGACAGGGGGTTAACTGAAGCTTTCTTT. Residues: CASSDRGLTEAFF. The chain uses TRBV9 and TRBJ1-1; 8 bases map to TRBD1. V gave up 3 bases and J gave up 5 bases; unmatched junction bases: 3. The germline V gene encodes CDR1 SGDLS and CDR2 YYNGEE. This CDR3 is 13 amino acids long.

The genes are TRBV12-5 and TRBJ2-1; no reliable D call. The CDR3 totals 16 residues. The V and J ends lost 0 bases and 10 bases respectively, with 19 bases between them. Looked up from germline, CDR1 is LGHNT and CDR2 is FRNRAP. The CDR3 DNA sequence: TGTGCTAGTGGTTTGGTACCGTTAGTCGTGTTACGAGAGCAGTTCTTC. Its protein is CASGLVPLVVLREQFF.

The chain couples TRBV7-2 to TRBJ1-4; D gene unclear. There are 16 residues in the CDR3. Germline-derived CDR1 and CDR2 are SGHTA and FQGNSA. Between the trimmed V and J ends, which lost 1 base and 2 bases, there was a span of 11 bases. The CDR3 is CASSLVAGRTNEKLFF. CDR3 nucleotides: TGTGCCAGCAGCTTAGTTGCCGGAAGGACTAATGAAAAACTGTTTTTT.

This rearrangement joins TRBV7-6 to TRBJ2-1; no clear D. CDR3 size: 15 residues. V dropped 7 bases and J dropped 4 bases, with 17 bases sitting between them. Germline CDR1 and CDR2: SGHVS and FNYEAQ. Written as DNA, the CDR3 is TGTGCCAGCAAAGAAAGGCATGAAGTTTACAATGAGCAGTTCTTC. Residues: CASKERHEVYNEQFF.

This chain joins TRBV4-1 and TRBJ2-1, with a weak D call TRBD2 (6 bases). This CDR3 spans 13 amino acids. Trimming removed 4 bases from V and 6 bases from J, with 10 bases in between. Germline lookup yields CDR1 MGHRA and CDR2 YSYEKL. The CDR3 coding sequence is TGCGCCAGCAGCCCGACTAGTCGCAATGAGCAGTTCTTC. Translation: CASSPTSRNEQFF.

V is TRBV19 and J is TRBJ1-1, with 9 bases aligning to TRBD1. The CDR3 has 15 residues. J lost 1 base, V lost 6 bases, and 6 bases had no gene match. Germline loops: CDR1 LNHDA, CDR2 SQIVND (reference sequence). DNA of the CDR3: TGTGCCAGTAGGGACAGGGGAATGAAGAACACTGAAGCTTTCTTT. Encoded protein: CASRDRGMKNTEAFF.

This sequence joins TRBV5-1 and TRBJ2-3; 7 bases match TRBD1. This CDR3 region has 14 residues. In germline, CDR1 is SGHRS, CDR2 YFSETQ. V dropped 0 bases and J dropped 5; count of bases not matched to a gene: 3. CDR3 DNA: TGCGCCAGCAGCTTGGGGCAGGGGGTAGATACGCAGTATTTT. Encoded protein: CASSLGQGVDTQYF.

The V gene is TRBV27, the J gene TRBJ1-1; D unclear. Germline V CDR1 and CDR2: MNHEY, SMNVEV (reference sequence). This CDR3 comprises 12 residues. Trimming removed 0 bases from V and 8 bases from J, with 7 bases in between. CDR3 sequence: CASSLSGGEAFF. The DNA for the CDR3 is TGTGCCAGCAGTTTATCAGGAGGGGAAGCTTTCTTT.

The chain combines TRBV18 with TRBJ1-4, with 8 bases fitting TRBD1. Trimming took 2 bases from V and 7 from J; bases not matched to a gene: 3. Germline V gene sequence: CDR1 KGHSH, CDR2 LQKENI. The CDR3 is 14 residues long. CDR3 nucleotides: TGTGCCAGCTCACCAGACAGGGGTGGTGAAAAACTGTTTTTT. This encodes CASSPDRGGEKLFF.

The chain joins TRBV19 to TRBJ2-7, with 10 bases aligning to TRBD2. CDR3 length: 17 amino acids. The J segment lost 0 bases and the V segment lost 3 bases, leaving 8 bases of the junction unmatched. Germline V CDR1 and CDR2: LNHDA, SQIVND (reference sequence). The CDR3: CASSIGLAGASSYEQYF. CDR3 DNA sequence: TGTGCCAGTAGTATCGGGCTAGCGGGGGCCAGCTCCTACGAGCAGTACTTC.

The chain uses TRBV9 and TRBJ2-3, with D perhaps TRBD2 (5 bases). V was trimmed by 0 bases and J by 2 bases, leaving 13 bases between them. Germline V CDR1 and CDR2: SGDLS, YYNGEE. The length of the CDR3 is 16 residues. In nucleotides, the CDR3 is TGTGCCAGCAGCGTAGGGGTGGGAGCCCTCACAGATACGCAGTATTTT. Translation gives CASSVGVGALTDTQYF.

The chain uses TRBV6-1 and TRBJ1-1; 7 nucleotides align to TRBD1. The CDR3 extends over 15 amino acids. Trimming took 6 bases from V and 0 from J; bases not matched to a gene: 7. Germline CDR1 is MNHNS and CDR2 is SASEGT. The CDR3 DNA follows: TGTGCCAGCAGAGATACCGGGACAGTGAACACTGAAGCTTTCTTT. Amino acid sequence: CASRDTGTVNTEAFF.

This chain links TRBV5-8 with TRBJ1-1; D not resolved. The germline V gene has CDR1 SGHTS and CDR2 YDEGEE. The CDR3 spans 12 residues. V was shortened by 7 bases and J by 8 bases, with 15 bases between the two germline ends. The CDR3 nucleotides read TGTGCCAGCCCCCAACCGGGATCCGAAGCTTTCTTT. Its translation: CASPQPGSEAFF. The whole variable domain, filled in from reference TRBV5-8 and TRBJ1-1, reads EAGVTQSPTHLIKTRGQQATLRCSPISGHTSVYWYQQALGLGLQFLLWYDEGEERNRGNFPPRFSGRQFPNYSSELNVNALELEDSALYLCASPQPGSEAFFGQGTRLTVV.

This clone was counted once. V is TRBV9 and J is TRBJ2-7; D perhaps matches TRBD1 (6 bases). V was pared by 0 bases and J by 6 bases, with 16 bases between. This CDR3 spans 15 amino acids. Germline assignment: CDR1 SGDLS and CDR2 YYNGEE. CDR3 in amino acids: CASSVGRQGISEQYV. The CDR3 DNA sequence: TGTGCCAGCAGCGTAGGACGCCAGGGGATTTCCGAGCAGTACGTC.

The chain couples TRBV6-5 to TRBJ1-3; a weak D match, TRBD1 (6 bases). CDR3 size: 13 residues. Trimming took 6 bases from V and 3 from J, leaving 9 bases between them. Looked up from germline, CDR1 is MNHEY and CDR2 is SVGAGI. The CDR3 DNA sequence: TGTGCCAGCAGCGAGGGGGGTGGAAACACCATATATTTT. This translates into CASSEGGGNTIYF.

The chain is built from TRBV2 and TRBJ1-1; D unclear. Trimming took off 2 bases at V and 3 bases at J, with 10 bases between the two ends. Germline V gene data show CDR1 as SNHLY and CDR2 as FYNNEI. CDR3 size: 14 residues. The CDR3 DNA sequence: TGTGCCAGCAGTGAATTCATGTTGTACACTGAAGCTTTCTTT. Amino acids: CASSEFMLYTEAFF.

This clone has just one count. The chain carries TRBV6-5 and TRBJ1-1, with a tentative D call TRBD1 (5 bases). Germline CDR1 reads MNHEY; CDR2 reads SVGAGI. V was clipped by 4 bases and J by 1 base, with 10 bases between them. The CDR3 contains 14 residues. The CDR3 here is CASSWGLSNTEAFF. As DNA, the CDR3 is TGTGCCAGCAGTTGGGGACTTTCGAACACTGAAGCTTTCTTT.

The chain couples TRBV6-1 to TRBJ2-7, with 9 bases lining up with TRBD1. The germline V gene encodes CDR1 MNHNS and CDR2 SASEGT. After removal of 4 bases from V and 4 bases from J, the junction contained 2 bases not matched to a gene. The CDR3 sequence is 13 residues long. CDR3 protein: CASSATGGYEQYV. The DNA of the CDR3 is TGTGCCAGCAGTGCGACAGGGGGGTACGAGCAGTACGTC.

V and J are TRBV13 and TRBJ1-2, with 7 bases matching TRBD1. The CDR3 is 13 residues long. After removal of 3 bases from V and 4 bases from J, the junction contained 2 bases not matched to a gene. Germline loops: CDR1 PRHDT, CDR2 FYEKMQ (reference sequence). CDR3 protein: CASSFTGAYGYTF. In DNA, the CDR3 is TGTGCCAGCAGCTTTACAGGGGCCTATGGCTACACCTTC.

The gene calls are TRBV4-1 and TRBJ1-2; no definite D call. The V end was cut by 0 bases, the J end by 5 bases, with 16 bases between. The length of the CDR3 is 16 residues. The germline gives CDR1 MGHRA, CDR2 YSYEKL. CDR3 sequence (DNA): TGCGCCAGCAGCCAAGAGGTCCTCCAACCCCATTATGGCTACACCTTC. Protein product: CASSQEVLQPHYGYTF.